This T cell receptor beta chain was retrieved from a study of regulatory T cells in long-lasting Graves disease. Whole-study findings and limits: Rather than thyroid tissue, only peripheral blood underwent study. Gene preferences differed: TRBV28, TRBJ1-2, TRBJ2-5 in persistent cases.

This clonotype was detected only once. The antigen is undetermined. Building of the TCR beta libraries involved iRepertoire HTBI primers and Arm-PCR of CDR3 regions. One entry per CDR3 protein, called by TCRdb with MiXCR from the multiplex PCR reads. The sample lists around 450,000 distinct CDR3 sequences, under 15% occurring once. The CDR3 contains 16 residues. Germline CDR1 and CDR2: KGHDR and SFDVKD. V lost 0 bases, J lost 0 bases, and 11 bases lay in between. This sample's time point: newly diagnosed GD, antithyroid drugs for less than 3 months. The TCR library was made from RNA extracted from PBMCs. The data also belong to a second study, concerning T cells in Graves' hyperthyroidism and ophthalmopathy. According to that study: A set of HTBI primers served as the primers for a first-round RT-PCR of the TCR CDR3.

Sequenced here: peripheral blood mononuclear cells (PBMCs), sampled at new diagnosis, from a patient treated with antithyroid drugs. The receptor's source is a woman in her 30s with Graves disease. The chain carries TRBV24-1 and TRBJ2-7; D not resolved. The CDR3 sequence: CATSDLRKLLSYEQYF. CDR3 nucleotide sequence: TGTGCCACCAGTGATTTGCGAAAACTCCTCTCCTACGAGCAGTACTTC.